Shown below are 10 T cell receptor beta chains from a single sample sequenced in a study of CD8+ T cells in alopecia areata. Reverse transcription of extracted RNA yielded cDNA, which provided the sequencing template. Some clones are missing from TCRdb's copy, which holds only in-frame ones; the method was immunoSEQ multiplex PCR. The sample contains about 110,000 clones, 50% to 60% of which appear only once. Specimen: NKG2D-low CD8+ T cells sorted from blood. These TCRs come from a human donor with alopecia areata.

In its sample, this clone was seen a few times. The CDR3 region has the DNA TGTGCCAGCAGCTCCGGACAGGGGGCTGTAGATGAGCAGTTCTTC. It encodes CASSSGQGAVDEQFF. The gene calls are TRBV7-3 and TRBJ2-1, with TRBD1 matching 11 bases. Germline V gene lookup returns CDR1 SGHTA and CDR2 FQGTGA. V gave up 4 bases and J gave up 8 bases; unmatched junction bases: 7. The CDR3 runs 15 residues.

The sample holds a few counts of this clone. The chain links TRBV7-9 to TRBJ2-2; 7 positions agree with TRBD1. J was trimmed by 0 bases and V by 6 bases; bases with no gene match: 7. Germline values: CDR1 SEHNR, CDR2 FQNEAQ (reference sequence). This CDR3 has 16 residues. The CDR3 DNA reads TGTGCCAGCAGTCCATCAGGGGGTTCGAACACCGGGGAGCTGTTTTTT. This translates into CASSPSGGSNTGELFF.

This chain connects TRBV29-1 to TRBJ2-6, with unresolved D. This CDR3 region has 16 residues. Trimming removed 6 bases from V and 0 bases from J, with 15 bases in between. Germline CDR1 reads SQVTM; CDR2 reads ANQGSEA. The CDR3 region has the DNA TGCAGCGTCGAAAGCCCGGGTCCCTCTGGGGCCAACGTCCTGACTTTC. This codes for CSVESPGPSGANVLTF.

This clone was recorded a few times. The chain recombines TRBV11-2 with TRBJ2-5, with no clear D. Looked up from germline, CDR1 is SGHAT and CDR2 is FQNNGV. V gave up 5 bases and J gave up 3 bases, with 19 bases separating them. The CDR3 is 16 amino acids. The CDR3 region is CASSLSSLGFKETQYF. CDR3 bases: TGTGCCAGCAGCCTTTCCTCGCTAGGATTCAAAGAGACCCAGTACTTC.

CDR3 residues: CASQPGRQFGPQHF. The CDR3, as DNA: TGTGCCAGTCAGCCCGGACGGCAGTTTGGGCCCCAGCATTTT. The rearrangement joins TRBV19 to TRBJ1-5; D gene unclear. Trimming left V 8 bases short and J 9 bases short, with 20 bases between. CDR1 and CDR2 from the germline V gene are LNHDA and SQIVND (reference sequence). The CDR3 contains 14 residues. The whole variable domain, remainder taken from reference TRBV19 and TRBJ1-5, is DGGITQSPKYLFRKEGQNVTLSCEQNLNHDAMYWYRQDPGQGLRLIYYSQIVNDFQKGDIAEGYSVSREKKESFPLTVTSAQKNPTAFYLCASQPGRQFGPQHFGDGTRLSIL.

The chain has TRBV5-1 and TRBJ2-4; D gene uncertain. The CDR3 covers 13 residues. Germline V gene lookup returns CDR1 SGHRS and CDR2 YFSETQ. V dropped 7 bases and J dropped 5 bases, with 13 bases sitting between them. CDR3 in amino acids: CASSRDNENIQYF. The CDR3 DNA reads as TGCGCCAGCTCCAGAGATAACGAAAACATTCAGTACTTC.

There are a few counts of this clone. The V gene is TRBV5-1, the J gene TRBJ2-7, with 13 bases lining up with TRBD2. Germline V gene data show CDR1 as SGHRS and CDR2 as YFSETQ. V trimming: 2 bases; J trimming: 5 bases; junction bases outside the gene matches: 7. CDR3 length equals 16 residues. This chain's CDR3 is CASSFETSGRRHEQYF. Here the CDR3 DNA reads TGCGCCAGCAGCTTCGAGACTAGCGGGAGGAGACACGAGCAGTACTTC.

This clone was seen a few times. The DNA of the CDR3 is TGCAGCGTTGAAAGCCCTAGCGGAAGCACAGATACGCAGTATTTT. This sequence encodes CSVESPSGSTDTQYF. The chain has TRBV29-1 and TRBJ2-3; 7 bases fit TRBD2. This CDR3 has 15 amino acids. With 2 bases clipped from V and 0 bases from J, the junction kept 5 bases outside the gene matches. Looked up from germline, CDR1 is SQVTM and CDR2 is ANQGSEA.

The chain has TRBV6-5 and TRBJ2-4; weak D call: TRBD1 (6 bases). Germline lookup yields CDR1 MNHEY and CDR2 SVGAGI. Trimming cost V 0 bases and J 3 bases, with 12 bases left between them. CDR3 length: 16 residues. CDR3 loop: CASSYSRGGGKNIQYF. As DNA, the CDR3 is TGTGCCAGCAGTTACTCCAGGGGCGGCGGCAAAAACATTCAGTACTTC.

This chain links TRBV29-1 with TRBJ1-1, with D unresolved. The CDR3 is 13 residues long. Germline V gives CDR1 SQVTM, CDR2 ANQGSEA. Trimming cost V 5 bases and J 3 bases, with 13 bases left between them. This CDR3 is CSVLVRGDTEAFF. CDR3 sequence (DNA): TGCAGCGTTCTTGTACGGGGTGACACTGAAGCTTTCTTT.